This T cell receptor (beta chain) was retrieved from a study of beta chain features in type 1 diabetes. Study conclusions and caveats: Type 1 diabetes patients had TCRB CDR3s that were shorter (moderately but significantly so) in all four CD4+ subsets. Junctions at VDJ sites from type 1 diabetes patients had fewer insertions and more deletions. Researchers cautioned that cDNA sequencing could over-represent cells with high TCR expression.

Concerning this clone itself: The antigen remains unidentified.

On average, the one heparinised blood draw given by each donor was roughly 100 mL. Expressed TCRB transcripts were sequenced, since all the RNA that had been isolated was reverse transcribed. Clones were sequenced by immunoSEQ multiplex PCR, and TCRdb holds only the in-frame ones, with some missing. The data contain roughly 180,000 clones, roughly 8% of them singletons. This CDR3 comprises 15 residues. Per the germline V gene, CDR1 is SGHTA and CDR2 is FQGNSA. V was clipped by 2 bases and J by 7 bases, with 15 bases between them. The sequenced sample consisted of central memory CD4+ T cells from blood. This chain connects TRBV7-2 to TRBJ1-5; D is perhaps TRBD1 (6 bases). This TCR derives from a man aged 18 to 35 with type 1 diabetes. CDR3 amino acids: CASSLIGGARQPQHF. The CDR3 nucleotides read TGTGCCAGCAGCTTAATTGGGGGGGCTAGACAGCCCCAGCATTTT.